The next 19 T cell receptor beta chains were all read from a single sample in a study of siplizumab effects on memory and regulatory T cells. Data came from immunoSEQ multiplex PCR; TCRdb stores just in-frame clones and leaves some out. The sample contains tens of thousands of clones, 90% to 95% of which appear only once. The sequenced sample consisted of CD8+ T cells sorted from blood. The receptors come from a human donor in good health.

V gene TRBV4-2 combines with J gene TRBJ1-5, with TRBD1 as a possible D gene (5 bases). Germline V gene sequence: CDR1 LGHNA, CDR2 YNFKEQ. This CDR3 region has 15 residues. Trimming shortened V by 5 bases and J by 2 bases, and 13 bases separated the two germline ends. CDR3 in amino acids: CASSLRGTGNQPQHF. Written as DNA, the CDR3 is TGTGCCAGCAGCTTGAGGGGTACGGGCAATCAGCCCCAGCATTTT.

This chain links TRBV5-4 with TRBJ2-7, with unresolved D. Between the trimmed V and J ends, which lost 0 bases and 1 base, there was a span of 11 bases. This CDR3 region has 15 residues. Germline values: CDR1 SGHNT, CDR2 YYREEE (reference sequence). CDR3 bases: TGTGCCAGCAGCTTGGAAACCGGGTTGTCCTACGAGCAGTACTTC. Amino acid sequence: CASSLETGLSYEQYF.

The genes are TRBV28 and TRBJ1-5; TRBD1 is a possible D gene (6 bases). V was pared by 3 bases and J by 4 bases, with 10 bases between. The CDR3 extends over 14 amino acids. Germline V gene lookup returns CDR1 MDHEN and CDR2 SYDVKM. The CDR3 loop reads CASSLGQGNQPQHF. The CDR3 nucleotides read TGTGCCAGCAGTTTGGGTCAGGGGAATCAGCCCCAGCATTTT. The full variable domain, completed using reference TRBV28 and TRBJ1-5, is DVKVTQSSRYLVKRTGEKVFLECVQDMDHENMFWYRQDPGLGLRLIYFSYDVKMKEKGDIPEGYSVSREKKERFSLILESASTNQTSMYLCASSLGQGNQPQHFGDGTRLSIL.

The J gene is TRBJ2-7, the V gene TRBV4-2; TRBD1 might be the D (6 bases). Trimming took 1 base from V and 9 from J, leaving 16 bases between them. This CDR3 has 14 residues. Germline V lookup: CDR1 LGHNA, CDR2 YNFKEQ. The CDR3 loop is CASSQGTESSSQYF. Here the CDR3 DNA reads TGTGCCAGCAGCCAAGGGACAGAATCCTCGTCGCAGTACTTC.

The chain joins TRBV4-1 to TRBJ1-5; 7 bases are a match to TRBD1. Germline V gene lookup returns CDR1 MGHRA and CDR2 YSYEKL. The V and J ends lost 3 bases and 2 bases, in that order; junction bases with no gene match: 7. This CDR3 is 16 amino acids long. CDR3: CASSHRQGGGNQPQHF. In DNA form, the CDR3 reads TGCGCCAGCAGCCACCGACAGGGTGGCGGCAATCAGCCCCAGCATTTT.

This chain joins TRBV28 and TRBJ1-5, with 9 bases that match TRBD1. The CDR3 runs to 14 residues. Germline V lookup: CDR1 MDHEN, CDR2 SYDVKM. Trimming at V came to 7 bases and at J to 6 bases, leaving 7 bases not matched to a gene. CDR3 sequence reads: CASKGGQGAQPQHF. CDR3 nucleotides: TGTGCCAGCAAGGGGGGACAGGGAGCTCAGCCCCAGCATTTT.

The gene calls are TRBV6-1 and TRBJ2-7, with D perhaps matching TRBD1 (5 bases). Germline V gives CDR1 MNHNS, CDR2 SASEGT. V shed 2 bases and J shed 4 bases, with 18 bases lying between them. This CDR3 has 16 amino acids. CDR3 DNA: TGTGCCAGCAGTGAATCTCAGGGCAGCTTTAGGTACGAGCAGTACTTC. Protein product: CASSESQGSFRYEQYF.

J is TRBJ2-1 and V is TRBV10-2, with 10 bases matching TRBD2. This CDR3 has 15 residues. Germline V gives CDR1 WSHSY, CDR2 SAAADI. J was trimmed by 9 bases and V by 7 bases; bases with no gene match: 12. This chain's CDR3 is CASIAKGLALSEQFF. The CDR3 bases are TGCGCCAGCATCGCCAAGGGACTAGCGTTAAGTGAGCAGTTCTTC.

A single count supports this clone. This sequence joins TRBV30 and TRBJ1-5; D gene unclear. Trimming left V 1 base short and J 10 bases short, with 17 bases between. This CDR3 is built from 14 residues. Germline CDR1 and CDR2: GTSNPN and SVGIG (reference sequence). Here the CDR3 DNA reads TGTGCCTGGAGTGACTCGAGCGCTGGAAAACCCCAGCATTTT. It is translated as CAWSDSSAGKPQHF.

The rearrangement uses TRBV13 and TRBJ2-3; 7 nucleotides agree with TRBD2. This CDR3 contains 15 residues. CDR1 is PRHDT, CDR2 FYEKMQ, per germline (reference sequence). With 5 bases clipped from V and 3 bases from J, the junction kept 8 bases outside the gene matches. CDR3: CASSERTRPTDTQYF. The CDR3 DNA sequence: TGTGCCAGCAGCGAACGGACTAGACCTACAGATACGCAGTATTTT.

This clone was observed once. V usage is TRBV14 and J usage is TRBJ2-3; D gene ambiguous. Germline V gives CDR1 SGHDN, CDR2 FVKESK. The V end lost 0 bases, the J end lost 0 bases, and 13 bases lay between the germline ends. The CDR3 is 17 residues long. CDR3 region: CASSQDLTHSSTDTQYF. The CDR3 nucleotides are TGTGCCAGCAGCCAAGATCTTACCCATTCCAGCACAGATACGCAGTATTTT. Complete variable domain (other parts from reference TRBV14 and TRBJ2-3): EAGVTQFPSHSVIEKGQTVTLRCDPISGHDNLYWYRRVMGKEIKFLLHFVKESKQDESGMPNNRFLAERTGGTYSTLKVQPAELEDSGVYFCASSQDLTHSSTDTQYFGPGTRLTVL.

The rearrangement uses TRBV7-9 and TRBJ1-4, with D unresolved. The CDR3 contains 16 residues. V dropped 1 base and J dropped 5 bases, with 14 bases sitting between them. Germline CDR1 SEHNR, CDR2 FQNEAQ (reference sequence). The CDR3 DNA reads TGTGCCAGCAGCTTAGGGGTAGGGCAGCTCAATGAAAAACTGTTTTTT. Translating gives CASSLGVGQLNEKLFF.

This clone was found once. The rearrangement uses TRBV15 and TRBJ2-6; weak D call: TRBD2 (5 bases). V was clipped by 0 bases and J by 4 bases, with 19 bases between them. The CDR3 is 19 residues long. Germline V CDR1 and CDR2: LNHNV, YYDKDF (reference sequence). CDR3 DNA: TGTGCCACCAGCAGAGATAGGAGGCAGACACTATTCGGGGCCAACGTCCTGACTTTC. It translates to CATSRDRRQTLFGANVLTF. Full variable domain (remainder filled in from reference TRBV15 and TRBJ2-6): DAMVIQNPRYQVTQFGKPVTLSCSQTLNHNVMYWYQQKSSQAPKLLFHYYDKDFNNEADTPDNFQSRRPNTSFCFLDIRSPGLGDTAMYLCATSRDRRQTLFGANVLTFGAGSRLTVL.

V is TRBV7-9 and J is TRBJ2-3; weak D call: TRBD2 (6 bases). CDR1 is SEHNR, CDR2 FQNEAQ, per germline (reference sequence). The V end was cut by 5 bases, the J end by 1 base, with 16 bases between. The CDR3 is 16 amino acids. The CDR3 here is CASSPRRGTGTDTQYF. CDR3 bases: TGTGCCAGCAGCCCCCGACGGGGGACGGGCACAGATACGCAGTATTTT.

This clone was detected only once. The V gene is TRBV9, the J gene TRBJ2-1, with 9 bases aligning to TRBD2. This CDR3 region has 15 residues. The germline CDR1 and CDR2 sequences are SGDLS and YYNGEE. The V gene end was trimmed by 2 bases and the J gene end by 5 bases; junction bases not matched to a gene: 5. The CDR3 sequence: CASSVLREGDNEQFF. The CDR3 nucleotides are TGTGCCAGCAGCGTCTTGCGGGAGGGGGACAATGAGCAGTTCTTC. Filled out from reference TRBV9 and TRBJ2-1, the complete variable domain reads DSGVTQTPKHLITATGQRVTLRCSPRSGDLSVYWYQQSLDQGLQFLIQYYNGEERAKGNILERFSAQQFPDLHSELNLSSLELGDSALYFCASSVLREGDNEQFFGPGTRLTVL.

The chain links TRBV23-1 to TRBJ1-5, with TRBD1 as a possible D gene (6 bases). TRBV23-1 is an ORF; its function is uncertain. V lost 0 bases, J lost 4 bases, and 16 bases lay in between. The CDR3 has 17 residues. CDR3 loop: CASSQSRAGVWNQPQHF. CDR3 in DNA: TGCGCCAGCAGTCAATCAAGGGCAGGGGTGTGGAATCAGCCCCAGCATTTT.

The V and J genes are TRBV27 and TRBJ2-2; no definite D call. The CDR3 sequence is 12 residues long. Germline loops: CDR1 MNHEY, CDR2 SMNVEV (reference sequence). The germline V and J ends were trimmed by 3 bases and 2 bases, with 1 base remaining between them. CDR3 in amino acids: CASSFNTGELFF. The DNA of the CDR3 is TGTGCCAGCAGTTTCAACACCGGGGAGCTGTTTTTT.

The V and J genes are TRBV28 and TRBJ2-7, with a tentative D call TRBD1 (6 bases). Germline-derived CDR1 and CDR2 are MDHEN and SYDVKM. V shed 6 bases and J shed 0 bases, with 15 bases lying between them. This CDR3 is built from 15 residues. This CDR3 reads CASSSFTGFSYEQYF. Here the CDR3 DNA reads TGTGCCAGCAGCTCCTTCACAGGGTTCTCCTACGAGCAGTACTTC.

The V gene is TRBV6-4, the J gene TRBJ1-2; 7 bases are shared with TRBD1. This CDR3 comprises 12 residues. Looked up from germline, CDR1 is MRHNA and CDR2 is SNTAGT. Trimming removed 10 bases from V and 7 bases from J; junction bases left unmatched: 9. CDR3 nucleotides: TGTGCCACCCGAGGGGCAGGGGGTGGCTACACCTTC. It is translated as CATRGAGGGYTF.